This T cell receptor beta chain was identified in a study of blood T cell repertoires in COVID-19. CDR3 length equals 14 residues. V gave up 5 bases and J gave up 1 base, with 11 bases separating them. Per germline, CDR1 SGHNT and CDR2 YENEEA. Some clones are missing from TCRdb's copy, which holds only in-frame ones; the method was immunoSEQ multiplex PCR. The data show over 150,000 clones, about 83% seen once. This chain connects TRBV11-3 to TRBJ1-2; possibly TRBD1 for D (5 bases). The TCR originated in a woman between 18 and 29 years old who had recovered from COVID-19. The sequenced material came from peripheral blood. CDR3 in DNA: TGTGCCAGCAGCCCCCGCAGGGTTAACTATGGCTACACCTTC. This encodes CASSPRRVNYGYTF.